A selection of T cell receptor beta chains follows, all from one sample in a study of blood T cell repertoires in COVID-19. Here immunoSEQ multiplex PCR was the method, and the copy in TCRdb shows in-frame clones only, minus some. The table has roughly 33,000 clones, about 86% seen once; the top ten hold 6.3%. Material for sequencing was peripheral blood. The receptors stem from a human donor in a cohort sampled during active COVID-19. Both conserved end residues are trimmed from each CDR3. Not all rows give a size; the values are once, few, many and, for expanded clones, a class.

>-|TRBJ2-2|TRBV5-1
ASSLRGRDTSGSSSGELF
>-|TRBJ2-1|TRBV28
ASSLTSGPYNEQF
>-|TRBJ1-1|TRBV28
ASSLRTGNTEAF
>-|TRBJ1-2|TRBV6-6
ASSDGGGITPPT
>-|TRBJ2-5|TRBV19
ASSIGGAGVPETQY
>-|TRBJ2-3|TRBV14
ASSPRLAGGPQY
>few|TRBJ1-5|TRBV6-5
ASSATTGGNQPQH
>-|TRBJ2-3|TRBV6-2/TRBV6-3
ASSWQGWTDTQY
>-|TRBJ2-2|TRBV11-2
ASSPRLRQMNTGELF
>-|TRBJ2-1|TRBV28
ASKPGQYNEQF
>once|TRBJ2-3|TRBV7-3
ASSLTAGETDTQY
>-|TRBJ2-5|TRBV7-9
ASSLVLGPGETQY
>-|TRBJ2-3|TRBV6-1
ASSDGSTDTQY
>-|TRBJ2-1|TRBV9
ASSAQGTYNEQF
>-|TRBJ1-2|TRBV7-2
ASSLDSYGYT
>-|TRBJ1-5|TRBV2
ASSQGLWNQPQH
>few|TRBJ2-1|TRBV5-1
ASRYTSGSPSYNEQF
>-|TRBJ2-7|TRBV7-2
ASSFSGSSYEQY